Listed here is a single T cell receptor beta chain. Antigen unknown. The data derive from a study of cytomegalovirus exposure and HLA in healthy donors. Across the study: For the roughly 370 genotyped donors, 80% to 90% fell within the Caucasian-associated ancestry cluster. Study-wide findings and caveats: Earlier analysis looked at TCR beta V segments, and most were productive about 87% or about 30% of the time. Accurate predictions that matched the HLA-A and HLA-B alleles of most subjects were reportedly made from TCR beta sequences.

Trimming took off 2 bases at V and 2 bases at J, with 8 bases between the two ends. CDR3 size: 14 residues. From germline, CDR1 is SGHTS and CDR2 YDEGEE. PCR used 60 Vbeta primers and 13 Jbeta primers. Method: immunoSEQ multiplex PCR; TCRdb's copy keeps in-frame clones and lacks some. This sample has fewer than 200,000 clones; approximately 81% occur once, and the top ten carry roughly 2.5%. The TCR sequence derives from a man aged 30-40 years in good health and CMV-seropositive. V is TRBV5-8 and J is TRBJ2-4; D unresolved. The specimen sequenced was PBMCs. For the CDR3, the DNA is TGTGCCAGCAGCTTATCCCGTCCCAAAAACATTCAGTACTTC. This gives the protein CASSLSRPKNIQYF.